This T cell receptor beta chain appears in the sequencing data of a study of metastatic and nonmetastatic thyroid tumors. About the research overall: Across peripheral blood and tumor or nodule tissue samples taken from malignant and benign thyroid patients, the repertoires were compared with one another. Study-level findings and limits: Patients with malignant thyroid tumors reportedly had significantly higher TCR beta diversity than those with benign nodules, in blood and tumor.

This clone occurred many times. What it binds is not known. A much larger clone differs from this one at a single base, so this may be a read error. This CDR3 contains 19 residues. CDR1 MNHNS and CDR2 SASEGT come from the germline V gene. Ahead of thyroid surgery, no patient had received treatment of any kind. Original processing methods: The study took CDR3 differences across clinicopathological groups and made a distant-metastasis classifier for papillary thyroid cancer from them. TCRdb recomputed clones from the PCR reads via MiXCR. These V and J calls rely on TCRdb rather than the paper's analysis. The sample includes about 27,000 clones, approximately 17% of them seen just once.

V gene TRBV6-1 combines with J gene TRBJ2-1; 14 bases align to TRBD2. The sequencing sample was made of blood. This receptor was identified in a male donor with papillary thyroid cancer or a benign thyroid nodule (not recorded which). Some clones in this sample may be carry-over from other donors' samples. The CDR3 sequence: CASSEGVWGTSGSFNVQFF. The CDR3 coding sequence is TGTGCCAGCAGTGAAGGGGTATGGGGGACTAGCGGGAGCTTCAATGTGCAGTTCTTC.